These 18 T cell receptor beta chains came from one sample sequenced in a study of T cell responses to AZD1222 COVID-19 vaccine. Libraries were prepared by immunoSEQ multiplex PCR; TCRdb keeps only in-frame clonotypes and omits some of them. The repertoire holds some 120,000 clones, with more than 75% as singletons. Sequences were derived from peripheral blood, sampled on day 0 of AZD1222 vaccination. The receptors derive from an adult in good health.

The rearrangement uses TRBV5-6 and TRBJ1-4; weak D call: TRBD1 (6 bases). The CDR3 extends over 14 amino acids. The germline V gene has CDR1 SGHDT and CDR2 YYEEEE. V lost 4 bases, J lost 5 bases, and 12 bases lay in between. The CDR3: CASSPTRGNEKLFF. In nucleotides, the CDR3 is TGTGCCAGCAGCCCCACGAGGGGGAATGAAAAACTGTTTTTT.

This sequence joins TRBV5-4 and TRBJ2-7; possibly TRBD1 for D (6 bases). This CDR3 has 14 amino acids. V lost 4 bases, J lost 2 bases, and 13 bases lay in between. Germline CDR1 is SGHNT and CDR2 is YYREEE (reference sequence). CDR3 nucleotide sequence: TGTGCCAGCAGCCAGGACAGTGGGGCCTACGAGCAGTACTTC. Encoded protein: CASSQDSGAYEQYF.

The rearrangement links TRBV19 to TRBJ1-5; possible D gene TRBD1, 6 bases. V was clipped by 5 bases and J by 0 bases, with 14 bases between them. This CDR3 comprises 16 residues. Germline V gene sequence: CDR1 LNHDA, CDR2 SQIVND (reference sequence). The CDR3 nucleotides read TGTGCCAGTAGTCCCGGGACAACGTATAGCAATCAGCCCCAGCATTTT. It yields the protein CASSPGTTYSNQPQHF.

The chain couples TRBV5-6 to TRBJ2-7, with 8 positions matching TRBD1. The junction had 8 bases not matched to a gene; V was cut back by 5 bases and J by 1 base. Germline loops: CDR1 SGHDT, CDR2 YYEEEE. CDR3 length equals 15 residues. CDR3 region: CASRWGQGASYEQYF. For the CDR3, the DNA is TGTGCCAGCAGGTGGGGCCAGGGGGCTTCCTACGAGCAGTACTTC. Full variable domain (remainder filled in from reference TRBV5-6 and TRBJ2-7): DAGVTQSPTHLIKTRGQQVTLRCSPKSGHDTVSWYQQALGQGPQFIFQYYEEEERQRGNFPDRFSGHQFPNYSSELNVNALLLGDSALYLCASRWGQGASYEQYFGPGTRLTVT.

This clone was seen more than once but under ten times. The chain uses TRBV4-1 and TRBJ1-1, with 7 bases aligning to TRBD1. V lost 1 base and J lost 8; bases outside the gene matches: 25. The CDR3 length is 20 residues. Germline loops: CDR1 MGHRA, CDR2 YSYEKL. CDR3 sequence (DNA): TGCGCCAGCAGCCAAGGTTTGCCCAGTCCCCGGGTCCACACAGGGGTGGAAGCTTTCTTT. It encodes CASSQGLPSPRVHTGVEAFF.

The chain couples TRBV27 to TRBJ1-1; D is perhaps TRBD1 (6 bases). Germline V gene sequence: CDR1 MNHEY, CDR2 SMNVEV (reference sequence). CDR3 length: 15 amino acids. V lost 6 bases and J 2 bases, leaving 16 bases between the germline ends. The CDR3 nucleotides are TGTGCCAGCAGCCCATGGGGGGCGGCAAACACTGAAGCTTTCTTT. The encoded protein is CASSPWGAANTEAFF.

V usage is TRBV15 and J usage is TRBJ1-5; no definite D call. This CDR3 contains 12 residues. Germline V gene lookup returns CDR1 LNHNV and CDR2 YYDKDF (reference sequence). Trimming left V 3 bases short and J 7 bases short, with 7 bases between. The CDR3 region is CATSRERQPQHF. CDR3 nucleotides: TGTGCCACCAGCAGGGAGAGACAGCCCCAGCATTTT.

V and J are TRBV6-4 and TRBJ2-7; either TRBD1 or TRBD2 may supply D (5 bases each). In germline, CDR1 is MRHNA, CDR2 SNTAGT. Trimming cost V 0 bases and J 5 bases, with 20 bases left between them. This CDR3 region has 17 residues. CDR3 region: CASSDSLRGAREHEQYF. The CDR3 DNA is TGTGCCAGCAGTGACTCACTCCGTGGGGCCAGGGAGCACGAGCAGTACTTC.

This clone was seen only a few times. The CDR3 spells CASSPRTVSTDTQYF. The CDR3 bases are TGTGCCAGCAGCCCCCGGACGGTCAGCACAGATACGCAGTATTTT. This chain connects TRBV3-1 (or the pseudogene TRBV3-2) to TRBJ2-3; D is ambiguous. With 4 bases removed from V and 0 bases from J, the gap between germline ends came to 11 bases. The length of the CDR3 is 15 residues. The V gene's germline CDR1 is LGHDT and CDR2 YNNKEL (reference sequence).

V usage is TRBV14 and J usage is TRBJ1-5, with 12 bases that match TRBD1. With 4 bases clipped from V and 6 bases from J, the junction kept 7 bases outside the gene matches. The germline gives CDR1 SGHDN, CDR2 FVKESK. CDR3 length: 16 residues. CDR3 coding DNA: TGTGCCAGCAGCCTACGGGACAGGGGGCAGGTTCAGCCCCAGCATTTT. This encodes CASSLRDRGQVQPQHF.

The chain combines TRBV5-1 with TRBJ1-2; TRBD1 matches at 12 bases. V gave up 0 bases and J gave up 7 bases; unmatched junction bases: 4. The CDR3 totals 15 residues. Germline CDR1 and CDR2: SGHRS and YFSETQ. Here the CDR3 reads CASSLDGTGGGGYTF. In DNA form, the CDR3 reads TGCGCCAGCAGCTTGGACGGGACAGGGGGCGGTGGCTACACCTTC. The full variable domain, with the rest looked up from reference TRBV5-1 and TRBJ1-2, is KAGVTQTPRYLIKTRGQQVTLSCSPISGHRSVSWYQQTPGQGLQFLFEYFSETQRNKGNFPGRFSGRQFSNSRSEMNVSTLELGDSALYLCASSLDGTGGGGYTFGSGTRLTVV.

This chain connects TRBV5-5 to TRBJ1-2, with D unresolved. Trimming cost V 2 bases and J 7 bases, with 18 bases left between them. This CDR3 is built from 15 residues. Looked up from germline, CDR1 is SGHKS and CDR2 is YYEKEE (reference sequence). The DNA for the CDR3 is TGTGCCAGCAGCTTATGGGCAGGTCCTAAGGTTGGCTACACCTTC. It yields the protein CASSLWAGPKVGYTF.

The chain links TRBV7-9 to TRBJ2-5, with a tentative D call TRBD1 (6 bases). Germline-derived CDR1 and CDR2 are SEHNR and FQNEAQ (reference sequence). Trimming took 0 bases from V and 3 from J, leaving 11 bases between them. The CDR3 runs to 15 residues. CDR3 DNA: TGTGCCAGCAGCTTAGCGGGACACGGAAAAGAGACCCAGTACTTC. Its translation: CASSLAGHGKETQYF. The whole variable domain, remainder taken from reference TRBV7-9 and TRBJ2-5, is DTGVSQNPRHKITKRGQNVTFRCDPISEHNRLYWYRQTLGQGPEFLTYFQNEAQLEKSRLLSDRFSAERPKGSFSTLEIQRTEQGDSAMYLCASSLAGHGKETQYFGPGTRLLVL.

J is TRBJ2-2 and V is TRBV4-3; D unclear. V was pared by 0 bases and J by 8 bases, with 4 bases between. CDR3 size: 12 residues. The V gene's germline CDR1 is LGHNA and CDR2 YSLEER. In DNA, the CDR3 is TGCGCCAGCAGCCAAGATTATGGGGAGCTGTTTTTT. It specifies CASSQDYGELFF.

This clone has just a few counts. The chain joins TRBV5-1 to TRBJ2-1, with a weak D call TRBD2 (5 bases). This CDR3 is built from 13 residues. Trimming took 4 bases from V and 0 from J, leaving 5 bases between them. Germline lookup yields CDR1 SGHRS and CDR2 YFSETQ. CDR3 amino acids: CASSEGSYNEQFF. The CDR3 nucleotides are TGCGCCAGCAGCGAGGGCTCCTACAATGAGCAGTTCTTC. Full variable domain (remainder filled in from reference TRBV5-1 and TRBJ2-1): KAGVTQTPRYLIKTRGQQVTLSCSPISGHRSVSWYQQTPGQGLQFLFEYFSETQRNKGNFPGRFSGRQFSNSRSEMNVSTLELGDSALYLCASSEGSYNEQFFGPGTRLTVL.

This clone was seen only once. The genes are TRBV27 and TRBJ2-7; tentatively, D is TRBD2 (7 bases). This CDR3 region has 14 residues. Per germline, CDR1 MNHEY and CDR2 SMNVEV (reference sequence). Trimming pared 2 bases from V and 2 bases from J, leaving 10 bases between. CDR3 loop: CASSLRRGPYEQYF. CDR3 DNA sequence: TGTGCCAGCAGTTTAAGGCGGGGGCCCTACGAGCAGTACTTC.

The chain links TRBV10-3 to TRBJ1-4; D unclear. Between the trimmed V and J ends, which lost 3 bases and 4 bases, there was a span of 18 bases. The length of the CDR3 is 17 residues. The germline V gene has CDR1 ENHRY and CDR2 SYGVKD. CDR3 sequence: CAISEYNGGEDNEKLFF. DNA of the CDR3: TGTGCCATCAGTGAATACAACGGAGGAGAGGATAATGAAAAACTGTTTTTT.

CDR3 nucleotides: TGTGCCAGCAGCCAACAGACAGGACCCTACACCTTC. Protein product: CASSQQTGPYTF. The chain combines TRBV4-2 with TRBJ1-2; a possible D gene is TRBD1 (6 bases). CDR3 length: 12 residues. The V gene lost 2 bases and the J gene lost 10 bases, with 11 bases spanning the gap. Germline V gene lookup returns CDR1 LGHNA and CDR2 YNFKEQ.